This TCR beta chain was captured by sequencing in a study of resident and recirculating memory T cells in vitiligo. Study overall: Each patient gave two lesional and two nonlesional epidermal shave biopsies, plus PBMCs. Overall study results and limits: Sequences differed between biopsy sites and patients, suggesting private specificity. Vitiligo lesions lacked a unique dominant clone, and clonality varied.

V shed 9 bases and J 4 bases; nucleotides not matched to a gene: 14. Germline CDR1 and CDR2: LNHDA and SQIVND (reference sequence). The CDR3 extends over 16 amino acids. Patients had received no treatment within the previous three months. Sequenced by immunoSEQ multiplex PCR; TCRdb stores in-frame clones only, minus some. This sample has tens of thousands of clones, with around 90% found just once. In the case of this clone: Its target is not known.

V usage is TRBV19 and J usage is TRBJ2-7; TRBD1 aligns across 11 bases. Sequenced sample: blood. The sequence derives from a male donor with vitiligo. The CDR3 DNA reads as TGTGCCAGCTCCCATGTGTCGGACAGGGGGCGGTACGAGCAGTACTTC. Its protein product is CASSHVSDRGRYEQYF.